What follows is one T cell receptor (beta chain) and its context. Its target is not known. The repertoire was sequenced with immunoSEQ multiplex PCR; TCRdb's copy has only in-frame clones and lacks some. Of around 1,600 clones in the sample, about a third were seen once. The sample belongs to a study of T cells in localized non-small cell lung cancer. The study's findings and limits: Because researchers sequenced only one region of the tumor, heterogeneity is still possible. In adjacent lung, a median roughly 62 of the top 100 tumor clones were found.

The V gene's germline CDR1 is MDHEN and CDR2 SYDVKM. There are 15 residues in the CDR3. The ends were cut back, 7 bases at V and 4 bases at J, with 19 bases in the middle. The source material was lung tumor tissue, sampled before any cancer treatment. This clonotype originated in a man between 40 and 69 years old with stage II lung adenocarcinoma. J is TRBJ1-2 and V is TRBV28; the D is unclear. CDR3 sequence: CASTKPSIGGYGYTF. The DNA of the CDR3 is TGTGCCAGCACCAAACCCTCAATTGGCGGCTATGGCTACACCTTC.